Following are 18 T cell receptor beta chains from one sample sequenced in a study of regulatory T cells. Study-wide results and limits: In CD3G-deficient patients, conventional CD4+ T cells were enriched for hydrophobic CDR3 residues at positions 6 and 7.

No antigen has been identified for these receptors. Primers: 52 TRBV forward and 13 TRBJ reverse. Method: immunoSEQ multiplex PCR; TCRdb's copy keeps in-frame clones and lacks some. This table has around 32,000 clones, just under 95% appearing once. The source material was conventional CD4+ T cells sorted from blood. The receptors derive from a person aged 18-35 years with CD3G deficiency.

The chain links TRBV10-3 to TRBJ1-3; the D is unclear. CDR3 length equals 13 residues. V was pared by 4 bases and J by 0 bases, with 4 bases between. Germline CDR1 and CDR2: ENHRY and SYGVKD. Here the CDR3 DNA reads TGTGCCATCAGTGCTAACTCTGGAAACACCATATATTTT. Residues: CAISANSGNTIYF.

The J gene is TRBJ1-1, the V gene TRBV6-1; tentatively, D is TRBD1 (5 bases). Germline V gives CDR1 MNHNS, CDR2 SASEGT. The CDR3 totals 14 residues. Trimming cost V 6 bases and J 2 bases, with 13 bases left between them. The CDR3 spells CASSHETVNTEAFF. The CDR3 nucleotides read TGTGCCAGCAGCCATGAGACAGTCAACACTGAAGCTTTCTTT.

The chain uses TRBV7-9 and TRBJ2-2; the D is unclear. V lost 2 bases and J 1 base, leaving 2 bases between the germline ends. The germline CDR1 and CDR2 sequences are SEHNR and FQNEAQ (reference sequence). The CDR3 loop spans 13 amino acids. CDR3 in DNA: TGTGCCAGCAGCTTAAAGAACACCGGGGAGCTGTTTTTT. It encodes CASSLKNTGELFF.

The CDR3 protein is CASSQSRLAGVNEQFF. CDR3 DNA sequence: TGTGCCAGCAGTCAGAGCCGACTAGCGGGAGTTAATGAGCAGTTCTTC. The genes are TRBV27 and TRBJ2-1, with 12 bases identical to TRBD2. The junction had 9 bases not matched to a gene; V was cut back by 5 bases and J by 7 bases. CDR1 is MNHEY and CDR2 is SMNVEV in the germline V gene (reference sequence). The CDR3 extends over 16 amino acids.

The rearrangement uses TRBV19 and TRBJ2-1; D unclear. Germline V gene lookup returns CDR1 LNHDA and CDR2 SQIVND (reference sequence). With 6 bases removed from V and 4 bases from J, the gap between germline ends came to 10 bases. CDR3 size: 13 residues. The CDR3 nucleotides are TGTGCCAGTAGCGAACGTCTTTACAATGAGCAGTTCTTC. This codes for CASSERLYNEQFF.

The chain joins TRBV10-3 to TRBJ1-4, with 7 nucleotides matching TRBD1. Germline CDR1 is ENHRY and CDR2 is SYGVKD. CDR3 length: 14 residues. Unmatched junction bases numbered 9, after V lost 6 bases and J lost 8 bases. CDR3 region: CAIRKGAQGEKLFF. The DNA for the CDR3 is TGTGCCATCAGGAAGGGGGCCCAGGGGGAAAAACTGTTTTTT.

The chain joins TRBV9 to TRBJ1-4, with unresolved D. V lost 3 bases, J lost 8 bases, and 17 bases lay in between. The CDR3 consists of 15 residues. CDR1 and CDR2 from the germline V gene are SGDLS and YYNGEE. Here the CDR3 DNA reads TGTGCCAGCAGCGCCCTCGGCGGGGTTGGCGAAAAACTGTTTTTT. It encodes CASSALGGVGEKLFF.

This clone has a single count. This chain joins TRBV11-2 and TRBJ2-7, with TRBD1 matching 7 bases. The V and J ends lost 5 bases and 5 bases, in that order; junction bases with no gene match: 6. The CDR3 has 13 amino acids. From germline, CDR1 is SGHAT and CDR2 FQNNGV. In DNA form, the CDR3 reads TGTGCCAGCAGCCAGGGGGTTAGGAACGAGCAGTACTTC. Protein: CASSQGVRNEQYF.

V usage is TRBV5-1 and J usage is TRBJ1-1; possibly TRBD1 for D (6 bases). Germline V gene lookup returns CDR1 SGHRS and CDR2 YFSETQ. V was cut by 4 bases and J by 1 base, with 17 bases left in between. CDR3 length: 16 amino acids. CDR3: CASSPYKGGRNTEAFF. DNA of the CDR3: TGCGCCAGCAGCCCCTACAAAGGGGGTAGGAACACTGAAGCTTTCTTT.

The gene calls are TRBV12-5 and TRBJ1-5; possible D gene TRBD1, 6 bases. The germline CDR1 and CDR2 sequences are LGHNT and FRNRAP. The CDR3 extends over 15 amino acids. Trimming took 7 bases from V and 1 from J, leaving 14 bases between them. CDR3 loop: CASAQGQLSNQPQHF. CDR3 DNA sequence: TGTGCTAGTGCCCAGGGACAACTCAGCAATCAGCCCCAGCATTTT.

Only a few counts were recorded for this clone. This chain joins TRBV7-9 and TRBJ1-5; unclear D gene. Trimming left V 1 base short and J 4 bases short, with 5 bases between. The CDR3 contains 13 residues. Germline lookup yields CDR1 SEHNR and CDR2 FQNEAQ (reference sequence). In DNA form, the CDR3 reads TGTGCCAGCAGCTTAGGGGATAATCAGCCCCAGCATTTT. This codes for CASSLGDNQPQHF.

The sample holds one count of this clone. J is TRBJ2-7 and V is TRBV28; TRBD2 might be the D (6 bases). Trimming stripped 8 bases from V and 6 bases from J, with 14 bases between. The CDR3 has 12 residues. Per the germline V gene, CDR1 is MDHEN and CDR2 is SYDVKM. CDR3 protein: CASGTGWGEQYF. In nucleotides, the CDR3 is TGTGCCAGCGGGACTGGGTGGGGCGAGCAGTACTTC.

V gene TRBV30 combines with J gene TRBJ2-3, with 8 bases fitting TRBD2. V shed 0 bases, J shed 2 bases, and the junction held 7 bases outside the gene matches. CDR1 is GTSNPN, CDR2 SVGIG, per germline (reference sequence). The CDR3 covers 16 residues. The DNA for the CDR3 is TGTGCCTGGAGTGTAGGCGGGGGGCCCCTCACAGATACGCAGTATTTT. This sequence encodes CAWSVGGGPLTDTQYF.

The chain recombines TRBV28 with TRBJ2-7; 11 bases align to TRBD2. The germline V gene encodes CDR1 MDHEN and CDR2 SYDVKM. The CDR3 sequence is 16 residues long. Germline trimming cut 2 bases from V and 1 base from J; bases unmatched to any gene: 4. CDR3 in DNA: TGTGCCAGCAGTTTAAGCGGGACTAGCGGATCCTACGAGCAGTACTTC. Translation: CASSLSGTSGSYEQYF.

This chain links TRBV6-6 with TRBJ1-2; tentatively, D is TRBD1 (5 bases). Deletions cut 0 bases from V and 5 bases from J, with 13 bases between. The CDR3 has 15 residues. Per the germline V gene, CDR1 is MNHNY and CDR2 is SVGAGI (reference sequence). CDR3 sequence: CASSYSGGHPYGYTF. CDR3 nucleotide sequence: TGTGCCAGCAGTTACTCTGGCGGACACCCTTATGGCTACACCTTC.

V and J are TRBV5-4 and TRBJ2-1; 15 bases fit TRBD2. Losses at the gene ends were 4 bases for V and 6 bases for J; bases not matched to a gene: 5. The CDR3 sequence is 16 residues long. Germline-derived CDR1 and CDR2 are SGHNT and YYREEE (reference sequence). The DNA for the CDR3 is TGTGCCAGCAGCGCCCGGACTAGCGGGGGGGCCAATGAGCAGTTCTTC. Protein sequence: CASSARTSGGANEQFF.

The table lists this clone with a few counts. This chain connects TRBV5-1 to TRBJ1-1; D unresolved. CDR3 size: 15 residues. Trimming shortened V by 4 bases and J by 4 bases, and 17 bases separated the two germline ends. The V gene's germline CDR1 is SGHRS and CDR2 YFSETQ. CDR3 protein: CASSTGGSEGTEAFF. The DNA of the CDR3 is TGCGCCAGCAGCACCGGAGGTAGTGAAGGCACTGAAGCTTTCTTT.

The rearrangement joins TRBV28 to TRBJ2-1; 13 bases match TRBD2. CDR3 length: 14 residues. The J segment lost 7 bases and the V segment lost 6 bases, leaving 3 bases of the junction unmatched. The germline CDR1 and CDR2 sequences are MDHEN and SYDVKM. CDR3: CASSRTSGRNEQFF. The CDR3 coding sequence is TGTGCCAGCAGCCGGACTAGCGGGAGAAATGAGCAGTTCTTC.